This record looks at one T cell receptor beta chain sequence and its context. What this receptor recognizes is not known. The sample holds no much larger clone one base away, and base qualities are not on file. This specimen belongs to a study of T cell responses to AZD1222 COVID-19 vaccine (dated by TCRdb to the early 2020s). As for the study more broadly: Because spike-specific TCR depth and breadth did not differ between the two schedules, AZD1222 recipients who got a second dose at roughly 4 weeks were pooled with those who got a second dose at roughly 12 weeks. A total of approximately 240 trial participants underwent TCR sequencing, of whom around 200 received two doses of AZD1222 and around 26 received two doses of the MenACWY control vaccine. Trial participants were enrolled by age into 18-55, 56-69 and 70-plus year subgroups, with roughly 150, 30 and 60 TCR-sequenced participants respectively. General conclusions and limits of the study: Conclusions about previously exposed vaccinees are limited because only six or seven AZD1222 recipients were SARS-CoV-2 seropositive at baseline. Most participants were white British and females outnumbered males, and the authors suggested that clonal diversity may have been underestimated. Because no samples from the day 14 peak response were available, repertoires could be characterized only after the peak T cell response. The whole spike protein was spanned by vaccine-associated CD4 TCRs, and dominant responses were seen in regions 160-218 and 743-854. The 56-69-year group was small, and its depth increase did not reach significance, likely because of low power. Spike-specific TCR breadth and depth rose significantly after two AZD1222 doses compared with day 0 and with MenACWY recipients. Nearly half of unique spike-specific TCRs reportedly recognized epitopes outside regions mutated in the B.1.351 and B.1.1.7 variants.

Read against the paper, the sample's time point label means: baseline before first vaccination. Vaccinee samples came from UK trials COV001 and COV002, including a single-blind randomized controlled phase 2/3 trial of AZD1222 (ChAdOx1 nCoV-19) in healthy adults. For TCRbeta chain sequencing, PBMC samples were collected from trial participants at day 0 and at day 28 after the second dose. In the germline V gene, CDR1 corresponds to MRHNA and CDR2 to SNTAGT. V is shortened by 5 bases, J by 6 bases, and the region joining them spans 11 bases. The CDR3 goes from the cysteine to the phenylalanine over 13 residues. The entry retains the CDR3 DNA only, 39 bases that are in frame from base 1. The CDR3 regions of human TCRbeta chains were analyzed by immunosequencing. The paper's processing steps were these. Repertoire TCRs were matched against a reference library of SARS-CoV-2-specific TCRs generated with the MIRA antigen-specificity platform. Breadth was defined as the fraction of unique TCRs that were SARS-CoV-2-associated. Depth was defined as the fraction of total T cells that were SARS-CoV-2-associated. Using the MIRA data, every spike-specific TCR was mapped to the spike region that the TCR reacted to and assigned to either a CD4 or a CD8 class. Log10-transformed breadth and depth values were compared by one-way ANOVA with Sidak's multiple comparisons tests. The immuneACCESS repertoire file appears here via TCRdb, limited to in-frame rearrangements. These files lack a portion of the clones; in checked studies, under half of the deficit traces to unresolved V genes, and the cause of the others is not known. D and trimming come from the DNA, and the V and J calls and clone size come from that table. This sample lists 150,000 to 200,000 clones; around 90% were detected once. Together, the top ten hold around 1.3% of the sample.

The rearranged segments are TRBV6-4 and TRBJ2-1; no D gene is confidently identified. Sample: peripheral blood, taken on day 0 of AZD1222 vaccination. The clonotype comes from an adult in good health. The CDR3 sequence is CASSPSSVNEQFF. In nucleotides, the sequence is TGTGCCAGCAGTCCGTCAAGCGTCAATGAGCAGTTCTTC.